The T cell receptor beta chain described here comes from a study of cytomegalovirus exposure and HLA in healthy donors. Study-level background: Both the roughly 120 validation repertoires and the roughly 700 first-cohort repertoires used the same platform, as reported by a later analysis.

Data came from immunoSEQ multiplex PCR; TCRdb stores just in-frame clones and leaves some out. Among some 250,000 clones listed, around 87% were seen once. With regard to this clone: Its antigen is not known.

Overall study results and limits: Altogether, 150 to 200 TCR beta chains were recorded as cytomegalovirus-associated.

Material for sequencing was PBMCs. This receptor was taken from a woman aged 18-35 years in good health and CMV-seronegative.

The DNA of the CDR3 is TGTGCCAGCAGCTTCTACGCCGCGAATGAGCAGTTCTTC. This gives the protein CASSFYAANEQFF. The rearrangement joins TRBV7-9 to TRBJ2-1; no firm D call. Germline V gene sequence: CDR1 SEHNR, CDR2 FQNEAQ (reference sequence). The CDR3 extends over 13 amino acids. V gave up 3 bases and J gave up 7 bases, with 10 bases separating them.